The next 23 T cell receptor beta chains were all read from a single sample in a study of technical replicates of blood from several donors. The assay was immunoSEQ multiplex PCR, and TCRdb's table has in-frame clones only and misses some. Here the sample spans roughly 60,000 clones, 65% to 90% being singletons. What was sequenced was PBMCs. The source is a human donor in good health. Some clones in this sample may be carry-over from other donors' samples.

This clone was detected once. V and J are TRBV5-6 and TRBJ1-2; 9 positions match TRBD1. Germline trimming cut 1 base from V and 5 bases from J; bases unmatched to any gene: 3. The CDR3 has 14 residues. The germline CDR1 and CDR2 sequences are SGHDT and YYEEEE. CDR3 nucleotide sequence: TGTGCCAGCAGCTTGAATGGACAGGGGTATGGCTACACCTTC. This translates into CASSLNGQGYGYTF.

This chain links TRBV29-1 with TRBJ1-2; 8 nucleotides line up with TRBD1. V shed 6 bases, J shed 7 bases, and the junction held 19 bases outside the gene matches. Germline V CDR1 and CDR2: SQVTM, ANQGSEA. The length of the CDR3 is 16 residues. The DNA for the CDR3 is TGCAGCGTCCTGGGACAGGCCTCTGTTACCCACGGTGGCTACACCTTC. Residues: CSVLGQASVTHGGYTF.

This clone is a singleton in its sample. This chain joins TRBV7-9 and TRBJ2-7, with 8 bases lining up with TRBD2. V gave up 1 base and J gave up 6 bases; unmatched junction bases: 5. CDR3 length: 14 residues. Germline lookup yields CDR1 SEHNR and CDR2 FQNEAQ (reference sequence). The CDR3 is CASSLEYGTSEQYF. DNA of the CDR3: TGTGCCAGCAGCTTAGAATACGGGACTAGCGAGCAGTACTTC.

The chain joins TRBV5-4 to TRBJ1-6; 9 nucleotides align to TRBD1. The CDR3 length is 17 residues. The V gene end was trimmed by 3 bases and the J gene end by 0 bases; junction bases not matched to a gene: 4. CDR1 and CDR2 from the germline V gene are SGHNT and YYREEE (reference sequence). CDR3 protein: CASSWGQGNSYNSPLHF. CDR3 DNA: TGTGCCAGCAGCTGGGGACAGGGCAACTCCTATAATTCACCCCTCCACTTT.

The chain uses TRBV7-2 and TRBJ1-2, with TRBD1 matching 9 bases. Trimming at V came to 5 bases and at J to 4 bases, leaving 8 bases not matched to a gene. The CDR3 is 15 amino acids. Germline V gives CDR1 SGHTA, CDR2 FQGNSA. This CDR3 is CASSHDRTGVYGYTF. CDR3 in DNA: TGTGCCAGCAGCCACGACAGGACAGGGGTCTATGGCTACACCTTC.

CDR3 sequence (DNA): TGTGCCAGCTCCCCGAAATTTAGCGGACCAGAGACCCAGTACTTC. It codes for CASSPKFSGPETQYF. The rearrangement links TRBV18 to TRBJ2-5; possible D gene TRBD2, 6 bases. CDR1 is KGHSH, CDR2 LQKENI, per germline. CDR3 length equals 15 residues. The germline V and J ends were trimmed by 6 bases and 4 bases, with 18 bases remaining between them.

This clone was seen a handful of times. The rearrangement links TRBV5-1 to TRBJ1-1; 7 bases align to TRBD1. Germline V gene sequence: CDR1 SGHRS, CDR2 YFSETQ. This CDR3 contains 18 residues. The V segment lost 0 bases and the J segment 1 base; nucleotides outside the gene matches: 12. This CDR3 reads CASSLVNTVGQTNTEAFF. The CDR3 DNA follows: TGCGCCAGCAGCTTGGTAAATACGGTGGGACAGACGAACACTGAAGCTTTCTTT.

This sequence joins TRBV28 and TRBJ2-7; TRBD2 agrees at 7 bases. There are 14 residues in the CDR3. The junction had 13 bases not matched to a gene; V was cut back by 7 bases and J by 7 bases. CDR1 MDHEN and CDR2 SYDVKM come from the germline V gene. In DNA, the CDR3 is TGTGCCAGCACCCTTAGCGGGCGCCCTAGGGAGCAGTACTTC. It yields the protein CASTLSGRPREQYF.

This chain joins TRBV19 and TRBJ1-2; the match to TRBD1 covers 11 bases. The V segment lost 4 bases and the J segment 6 bases; nucleotides outside the gene matches: 4. CDR1 LNHDA and CDR2 SQIVND come from the germline V gene (reference sequence). The CDR3 is 14 amino acids. The CDR3 nucleotides read TGTGCCAGTAGTACCCGGGGACAGGGGGATGGCTACACCTTC. It translates to CASSTRGQGDGYTF. Supplemented by reference TRBV19 and TRBJ1-2, the full variable domain reads DGGITQSPKYLFRKEGQNVTLSCEQNLNHDAMYWYRQDPGQGLRLIYYSQIVNDFQKGDIAEGYSVSREKKESFPLTVTSAQKNPTAFYLCASSTRGQGDGYTFGSGTRLTVV.

The sample holds one count of this clone. J is TRBJ2-2 and V is TRBV7-9, with TRBD1 identical over 7 bases. This CDR3 comprises 15 residues. Germline CDR1 SEHNR, CDR2 FQNEAQ (reference sequence). The trim removed 6 bases at V and 1 base at J, leaving 5 bases unmatched. CDR3 sequence reads: CASRTGTENTGELFF. CDR3 coding DNA: TGTGCCAGCAGGACCGGGACAGAGAACACCGGGGAGCTGTTTTTT.

The rearrangement uses TRBV18 and TRBJ1-4; D not resolved. In germline, CDR1 is KGHSH, CDR2 LQKENI. V lost 4 bases to trimming and J lost 0 bases, with 12 bases between them. The CDR3 is 16 amino acids. CDR3 bases: TGTGCCAGCTCACTATCCCAGAGCGCAACTAATGAAAAACTGTTTTTT. This gives the protein CASSLSQSATNEKLFF. Based on the CDR3 plus reference TRBV18 and TRBJ1-4, the full variable domain is NAGVMQNPRHLVRRRGQEARLRCSPMKGHSHVYWYRQLPEEGLKFMVYLQKENIIDESGMPKERFSAEFPKEGPSILRIQQVVRGDSAAYFCASSLSQSATNEKLFFGSGTQLSVL.

The rearrangement uses TRBV6-5 and TRBJ1-6; 7 bases are shared with TRBD1. CDR3 length equals 16 residues. Germline V CDR1 and CDR2: MNHEY, SVGAGI. V lost 4 bases to trimming and J lost 10 bases; unmatched junction nucleotides: 13. CDR3 DNA: TGTGCCAGCAGTTTAAACACAGGGGTTCTAAAGTCACCCCTCCACTTT. Translated, it gives CASSLNTGVLKSPLHF.

The J gene is TRBJ2-7, the V gene TRBV5-1, with TRBD2 identical over 11 bases. CDR1 and CDR2 (germline): SGHRS, YFSETQ. This CDR3 comprises 16 residues. V dropped 4 bases and J dropped 0; count of bases not matched to a gene: 6. This chain's CDR3 is CASSASGTSGSYEQYF. The DNA of the CDR3 is TGCGCCAGCAGCGCGTCCGGGACTAGCGGCTCCTACGAGCAGTACTTC.

J is TRBJ2-3 and V is TRBV5-1; TRBD2 matches 9 bases. CDR3 length: 18 amino acids. J lost 6 bases, V lost 4 bases, and 18 bases had no gene match. Germline CDR1 reads SGHRS; CDR2 reads YFSETQ. The CDR3 sequence: CASSPGGSAGGRIDTQYF. DNA for the CDR3: TGCGCCAGCAGCCCCGGTGGTTCGGCGGGGGGGAGGATCGATACGCAGTATTTT.

The V call is TRBV9, the J call TRBJ1-5, with a tentative D call TRBD1 (6 bases). CDR1 SGDLS and CDR2 YYNGEE come from the germline V gene. This CDR3 has 14 amino acids. Trimming cost V 3 bases and J 2 bases, with 9 bases left between them. The CDR3 DNA reads as TGTGCCAGCAGCGAGGGGGATGGCAATCAGCCCCAGCATTTT. It yields the protein CASSEGDGNQPQHF.

This clone was detected only a few times. The V and J genes are TRBV6-1 and TRBJ1-1; no definite D call. CDR3 length: 13 amino acids. Germline loops: CDR1 MNHNS, CDR2 SASEGT. Deletions cut 6 bases from V and 6 bases from J, with 14 bases between. CDR3 in amino acids: CASRERVVAEAFF. DNA for the CDR3: TGTGCCAGCAGGGAAAGAGTTGTTGCTGAAGCTTTCTTT.

J is TRBJ1-1 and V is TRBV13; D uncertain. V lost 5 bases and J 1 base, leaving 11 bases between the germline ends. Germline CDR1 and CDR2: PRHDT and FYEKMQ (reference sequence). The CDR3 has 14 residues. The CDR3 nucleotides are TGTGCCAGCAGCGTTGACGGCGGGAACACTGAAGCTTTCTTT. It encodes CASSVDGGNTEAFF.

V usage is TRBV4-3 and J usage is TRBJ2-7; TRBD2 matches 10 bases. V dropped 2 bases and J dropped 6; count of bases not matched to a gene: 13. Germline V CDR1 and CDR2: LGHNA, YSLEER. This CDR3 contains 17 residues. For the CDR3, the DNA is TGCGCCAGCAGCCAAAGATTAGCGGGAGGATTCCCTAGCGAGCAGTACTTC. Translating gives CASSQRLAGGFPSEQYF.

The chain is built from TRBV7-9 and TRBJ1-6, with TRBD1 matching over 7 bases. CDR1 is SEHNR, CDR2 FQNEAQ, per germline (reference sequence). The CDR3 spans 14 residues. The V and J ends lost 3 bases and 10 bases, in that order; junction bases with no gene match: 6. Here the CDR3 DNA reads TGTGCCAGCAGCTTGGAGGGGGCGGTCTCACCCCTCCACTTT. Translation gives CASSLEGAVSPLHF.

For the CDR3, the DNA is TGCAGCGTTCAATCTACTAGCGGGGTCTCCTACGAGCAGTACTTC. It specifies CSVQSTSGVSYEQYF. The rearrangement uses TRBV29-1 and TRBJ2-7; 10 nucleotides align to TRBD2. Germline-derived CDR1 and CDR2 are SQVTM and ANQGSEA. The length of the CDR3 is 15 residues. The V and J ends lost 5 bases and 0 bases, in that order; junction bases with no gene match: 7.

The V gene is TRBV19, the J gene TRBJ1-6, with 8 bases fitting TRBD1. Germline values: CDR1 LNHDA, CDR2 SQIVND (reference sequence). Trimming took 6 bases from V and 10 from J; bases not matched to a gene: 8. This CDR3 has 14 amino acids. This chain's CDR3 is CASSTTGGESPLHF. CDR3 sequence (DNA): TGTGCCAGTAGCACCACAGGGGGGGAATCACCCCTCCACTTT. The full variable domain, completed using reference TRBV19 and TRBJ1-6, is DGGITQSPKYLFRKEGQNVTLSCEQNLNHDAMYWYRQDPGQGLRLIYYSQIVNDFQKGDIAEGYSVSREKKESFPLTVTSAQKNPTAFYLCASSTTGGESPLHFGNGTRLTVT.

The chain is built from TRBV6-5 and TRBJ2-7, with 12 bases aligning to TRBD2. After removal of 4 bases from V and 4 bases from J, the junction contained 8 bases not matched to a gene. CDR1 and CDR2 (germline): MNHEY, SVGAGI. The CDR3 runs to 16 residues. CDR3 in DNA: TGTGCCAGCAGTTGGACTAGCGGGGTTGGTGGGTACGAGCAGTACTTC. It yields the protein CASSWTSGVGGYEQYF.

J is TRBJ1-1 and V is TRBV28; 11 bases agree with TRBD1. CDR3 size: 16 residues. Germline V lookup: CDR1 MDHEN, CDR2 SYDVKM. V shed 3 bases, J shed 0 bases, and the junction held 3 bases outside the gene matches. The CDR3 region is CASSFGDRGLNTEAFF. The CDR3 DNA reads TGTGCCAGCAGTTTTGGGGACAGGGGGTTGAACACTGAAGCTTTCTTT.